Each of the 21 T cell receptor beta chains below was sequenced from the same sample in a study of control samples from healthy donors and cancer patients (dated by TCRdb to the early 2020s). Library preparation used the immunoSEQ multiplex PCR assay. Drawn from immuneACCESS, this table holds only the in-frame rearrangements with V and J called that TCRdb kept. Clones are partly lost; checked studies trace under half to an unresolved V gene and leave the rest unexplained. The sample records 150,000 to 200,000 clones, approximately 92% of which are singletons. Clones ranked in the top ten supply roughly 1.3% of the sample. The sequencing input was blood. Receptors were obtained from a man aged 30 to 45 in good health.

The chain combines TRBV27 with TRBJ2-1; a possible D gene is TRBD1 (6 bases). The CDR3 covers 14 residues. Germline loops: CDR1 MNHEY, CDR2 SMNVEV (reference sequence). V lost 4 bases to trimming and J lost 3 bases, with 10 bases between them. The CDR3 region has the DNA TGTGCCAGCAGTTCTTGGGGGCACTACAATGAGCAGTTCTTC. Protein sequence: CASSSWGHYNEQFF.

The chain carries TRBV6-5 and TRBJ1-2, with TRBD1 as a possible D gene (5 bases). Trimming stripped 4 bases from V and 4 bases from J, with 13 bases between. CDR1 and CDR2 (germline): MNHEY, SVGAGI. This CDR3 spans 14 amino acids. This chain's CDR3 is CASSSGRAGYGYTF. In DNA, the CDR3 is TGTGCCAGCAGTTCGGGCAGGGCGGGCTATGGCTACACCTTC.

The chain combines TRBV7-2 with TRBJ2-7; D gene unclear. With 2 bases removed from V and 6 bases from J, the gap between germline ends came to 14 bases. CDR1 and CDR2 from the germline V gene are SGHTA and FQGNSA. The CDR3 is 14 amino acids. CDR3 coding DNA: TGTGCCAGCAGCTTAATAGGAGCTTCGAGCGAGCAGTACTTC. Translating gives CASSLIGASSEQYF.

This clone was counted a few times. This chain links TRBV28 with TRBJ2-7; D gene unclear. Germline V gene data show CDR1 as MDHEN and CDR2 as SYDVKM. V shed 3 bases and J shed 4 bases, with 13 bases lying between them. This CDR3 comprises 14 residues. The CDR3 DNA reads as TGTGCCAGCAGTTTCTTTGAGCCATCATACGAGCAGTACTTC. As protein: CASSFFEPSYEQYF.

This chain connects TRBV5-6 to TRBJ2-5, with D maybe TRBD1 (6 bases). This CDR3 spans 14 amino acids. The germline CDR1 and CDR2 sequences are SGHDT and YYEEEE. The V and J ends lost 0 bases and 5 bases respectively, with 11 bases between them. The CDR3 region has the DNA TGTGCCAGCAGCTTGGCCAGGGGTTCGGAGACCCAGTACTTC. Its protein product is CASSLARGSETQYF. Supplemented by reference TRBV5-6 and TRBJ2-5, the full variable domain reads DAGVTQSPTHLIKTRGQQVTLRCSPKSGHDTVSWYQQALGQGPQFIFQYYEEEERQRGNFPDRFSGHQFPNYSSELNVNALLLGDSALYLCASSLARGSETQYFGPGTRLLVL.

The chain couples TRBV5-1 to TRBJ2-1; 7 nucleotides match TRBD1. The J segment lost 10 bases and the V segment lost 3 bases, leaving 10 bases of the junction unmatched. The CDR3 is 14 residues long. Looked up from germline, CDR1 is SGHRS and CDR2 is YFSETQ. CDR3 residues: CASSSRQGFGEQFF. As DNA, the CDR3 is TGCGCCAGCAGCTCACGACAGGGATTCGGAGAGCAGTTCTTC.

CDR3 protein: CASQVSMNTEAFF. The DNA for the CDR3 is TGCGCCAGCCAGGTATCTATGAACACTGAAGCTTTCTTT. This rearrangement joins TRBV5-1 to TRBJ1-1; D remains ambiguous. CDR3 length: 13 amino acids. Per the germline V gene, CDR1 is SGHRS and CDR2 is YFSETQ. Trimming left V 7 bases short and J 0 bases short, with 10 bases between.

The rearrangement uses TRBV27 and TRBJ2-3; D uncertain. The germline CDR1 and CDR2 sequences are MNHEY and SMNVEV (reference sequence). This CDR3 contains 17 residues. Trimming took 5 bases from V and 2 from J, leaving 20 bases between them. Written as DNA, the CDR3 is TGTGCCAGCAGTCCCCGATTTGGAGCTCCTAACACAGATACGCAGTATTTT. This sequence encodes CASSPRFGAPNTDTQYF.

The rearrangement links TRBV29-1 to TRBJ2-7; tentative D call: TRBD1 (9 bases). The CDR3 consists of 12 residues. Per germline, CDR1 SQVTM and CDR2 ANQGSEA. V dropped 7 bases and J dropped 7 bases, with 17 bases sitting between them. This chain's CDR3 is CSGGQGLGEQYF. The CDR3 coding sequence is TGCAGCGGGGGACAGGGACTAGGAGAGCAGTACTTC.

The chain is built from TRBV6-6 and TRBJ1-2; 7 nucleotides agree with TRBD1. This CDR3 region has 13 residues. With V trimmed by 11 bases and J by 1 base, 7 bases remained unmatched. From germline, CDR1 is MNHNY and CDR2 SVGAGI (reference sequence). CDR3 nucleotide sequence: TGTGCCTCCGGCAACAGGGGTAACTATGGCTACACCTTC. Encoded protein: CASGNRGNYGYTF.

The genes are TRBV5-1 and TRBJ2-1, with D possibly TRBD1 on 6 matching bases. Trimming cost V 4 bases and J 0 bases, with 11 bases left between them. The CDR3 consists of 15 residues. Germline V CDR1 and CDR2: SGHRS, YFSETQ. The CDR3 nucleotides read TGCGCCAGCAGCCCCGGGACATACTCCTACAATGAGCAGTTCTTC. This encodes CASSPGTYSYNEQFF.

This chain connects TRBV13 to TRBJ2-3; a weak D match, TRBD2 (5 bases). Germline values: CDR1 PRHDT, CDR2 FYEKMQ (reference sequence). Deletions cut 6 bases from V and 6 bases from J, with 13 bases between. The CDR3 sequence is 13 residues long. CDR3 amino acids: CASSPSPGDTQYF. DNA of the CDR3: TGTGCCAGCAGTCCATCTCCGGGGGATACGCAGTATTTT.

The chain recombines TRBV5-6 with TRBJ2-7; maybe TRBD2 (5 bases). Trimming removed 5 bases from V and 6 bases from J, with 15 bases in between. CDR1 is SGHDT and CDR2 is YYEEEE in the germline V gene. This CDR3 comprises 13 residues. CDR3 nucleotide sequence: TGTGCCAGCAGTCTACCCATAGGAGGCGAGCAGTACTTC. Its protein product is CASSLPIGGEQYF.

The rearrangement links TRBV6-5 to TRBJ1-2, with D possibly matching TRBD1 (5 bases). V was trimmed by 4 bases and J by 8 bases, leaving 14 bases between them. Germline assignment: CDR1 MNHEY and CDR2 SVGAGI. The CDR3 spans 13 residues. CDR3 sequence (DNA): TGTGCCAGCAGTTCCACTCCGAAGGGGGGCTACACCTTC. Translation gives CASSSTPKGGYTF.

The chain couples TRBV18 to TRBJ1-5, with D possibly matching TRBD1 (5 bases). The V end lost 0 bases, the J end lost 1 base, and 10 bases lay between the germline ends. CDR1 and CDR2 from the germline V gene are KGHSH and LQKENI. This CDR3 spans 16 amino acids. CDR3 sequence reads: CASSPPQWGSNQPQHF. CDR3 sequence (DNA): TGTGCCAGCTCACCACCCCAGTGGGGGAGCAATCAGCCCCAGCATTTT.

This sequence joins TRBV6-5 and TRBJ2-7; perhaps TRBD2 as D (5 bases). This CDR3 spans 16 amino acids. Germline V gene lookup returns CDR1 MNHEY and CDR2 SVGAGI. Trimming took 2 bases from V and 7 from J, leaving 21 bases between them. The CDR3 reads CASSYRLKGGELEQYF. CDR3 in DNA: TGTGCCAGCAGTTACCGGTTGAAAGGAGGCGAACTGGAGCAGTACTTC.

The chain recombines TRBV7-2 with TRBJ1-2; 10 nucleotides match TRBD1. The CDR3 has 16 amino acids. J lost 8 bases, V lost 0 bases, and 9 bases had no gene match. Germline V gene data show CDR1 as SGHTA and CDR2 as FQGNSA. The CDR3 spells CASSLAGTGAGSGYTF. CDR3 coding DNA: TGTGCCAGCAGCTTAGCTGGGACAGGGGCAGGTAGCGGCTACACCTTC. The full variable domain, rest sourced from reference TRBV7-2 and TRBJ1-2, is GAGVSQSPSNKVTEKGKDVELRCDPISGHTALYWYRQSLGQGLEFLIYFQGNSAPDKSGLPSDRFSAERTGGSVSTLTIQRTQQEDSAVYLCASSLAGTGAGSGYTFGSGTRLTVV.

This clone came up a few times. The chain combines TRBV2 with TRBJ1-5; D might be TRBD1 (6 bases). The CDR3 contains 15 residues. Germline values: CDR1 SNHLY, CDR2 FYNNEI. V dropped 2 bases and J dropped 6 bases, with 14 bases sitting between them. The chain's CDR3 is CASSESGRGGQPQHF. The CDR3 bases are TGTGCCAGCAGTGAATCCGGCAGGGGCGGTCAGCCCCAGCATTTT.

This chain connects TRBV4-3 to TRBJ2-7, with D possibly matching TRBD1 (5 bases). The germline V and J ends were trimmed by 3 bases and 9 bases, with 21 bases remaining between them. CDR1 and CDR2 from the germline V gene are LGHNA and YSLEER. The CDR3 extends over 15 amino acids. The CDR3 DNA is TGCGCCAGCAGCCAGACAGCAACCTACAGACTTGGGCAGTACTTC. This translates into CASSQTATYRLGQYF.

Written as DNA, the CDR3 is TGTGCCAGTAGTATCCAGTACGGCTACGAGCAGTACTTC. It encodes CASSIQYGYEQYF. The rearrangement joins TRBV19 to TRBJ2-7; D gene unclear. This CDR3 spans 13 amino acids. From germline, CDR1 is LNHDA and CDR2 SQIVND (reference sequence). V lost 3 bases and J lost 3, with 9 bases in between.

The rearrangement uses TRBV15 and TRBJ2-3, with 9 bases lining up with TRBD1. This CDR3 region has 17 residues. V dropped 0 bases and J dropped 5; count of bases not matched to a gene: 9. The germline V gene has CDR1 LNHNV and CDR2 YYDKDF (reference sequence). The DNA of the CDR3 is TGTGCCACCAGCAGAGAAGGCCCCCGGACAGGGGAAGATACGCAGTATTTT. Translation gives CATSREGPRTGEDTQYF. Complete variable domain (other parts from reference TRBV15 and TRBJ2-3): DAMVIQNPRYQVTQFGKPVTLSCSQTLNHNVMYWYQQKSSQAPKLLFHYYDKDFNNEADTPDNFQSRRPNTSFCFLDIRSPGLGDTAMYLCATSREGPRTGEDTQYFGPGTRLTVL.